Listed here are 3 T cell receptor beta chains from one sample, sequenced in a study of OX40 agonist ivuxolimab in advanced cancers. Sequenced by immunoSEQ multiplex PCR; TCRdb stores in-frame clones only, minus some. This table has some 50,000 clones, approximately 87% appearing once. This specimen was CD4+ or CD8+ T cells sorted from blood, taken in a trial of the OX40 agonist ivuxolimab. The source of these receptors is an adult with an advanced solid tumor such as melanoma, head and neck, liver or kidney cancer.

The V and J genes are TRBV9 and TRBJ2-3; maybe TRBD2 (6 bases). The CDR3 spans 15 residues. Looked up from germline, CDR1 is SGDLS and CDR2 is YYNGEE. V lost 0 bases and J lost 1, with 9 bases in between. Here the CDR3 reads CASSVDQRGTDTQYF. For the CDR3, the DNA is TGTGCCAGCAGCGTAGACCAGCGGGGCACAGATACGCAGTATTTT. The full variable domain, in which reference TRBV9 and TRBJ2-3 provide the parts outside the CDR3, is DSGVTQTPKHLITATGQRVTLRCSPRSGDLSVYWYQQSLDQGLQFLIQYYNGEERAKGNILERFSAQQFPDLHSELNLSSLELGDSALYFCASSVDQRGTDTQYFGPGTRLTVL.

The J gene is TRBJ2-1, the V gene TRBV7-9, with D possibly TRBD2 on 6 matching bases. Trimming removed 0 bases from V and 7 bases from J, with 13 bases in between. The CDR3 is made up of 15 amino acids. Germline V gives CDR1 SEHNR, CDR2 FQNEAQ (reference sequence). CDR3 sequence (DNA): TGTGCCAGCAGCTTAGCTGGAGGGACCTGGAATGAGCAGTTCTTC. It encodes CASSLAGGTWNEQFF.

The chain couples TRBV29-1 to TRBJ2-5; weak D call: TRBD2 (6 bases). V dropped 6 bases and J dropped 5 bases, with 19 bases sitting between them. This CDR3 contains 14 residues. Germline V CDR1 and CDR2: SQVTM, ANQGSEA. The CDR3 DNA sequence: TGCAGCGTCGGGGACTCCCGCGGATCGGAGACCCAGTACTTC. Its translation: CSVGDSRGSETQYF.